One sample yielded the 10 T cell receptor beta chains listed below, sequenced in a study of glioma-infiltrating T cells. Using RNA template, CDR3s of TCR alpha and beta were amplified with iRepertoire arm-PCR. TCRdb re-analysed the multiplex PCR reads in MiXCR, keeping a single row per CDR3 protein. The data contain more than 300,000 distinct CDR3 sequences, around 45% of them singletons. Sequenced: glioma tissue, nonneoplastic brain tissue, or PBMCs (not recorded which). These receptors originate from a human donor with low-grade glioma or glioblastoma, undergoing nonglioma brain surgery, or in good health (not recorded which).

This clonotype was counted at least ten times. V and J are TRBV28 and TRBJ2-7, with 9 bases fitting TRBD2. The CDR3 runs to 14 residues. Losses at the gene ends were 8 bases for V and 4 bases for J; bases not matched to a gene: 9. Germline V gene data show CDR1 as MDHEN and CDR2 as SYDVKM. The CDR3 loop is CASGSSGTGYEQYF. The CDR3 DNA is TGTGCCAGCGGGTCTAGCGGGACGGGTTACGAGCAGTACTTC.

The chain combines TRBV4-1 with TRBJ2-2; 7 positions match TRBD1. The CDR3 totals 16 residues. Per germline, CDR1 MGHRA and CDR2 YSYEKL. V lost 4 bases to trimming and J lost 2 bases; unmatched junction nucleotides: 7. The CDR3 sequence is CASSLRTGLNTGELFF. For the CDR3, the DNA is TGCGCCAGCAGCCTCCGGACAGGCTTAAACACCGGGGAGCTGTTTTTT.

The chain combines TRBV24-1 with TRBJ2-2, with TRBD1 identical over 12 bases. Germline V CDR1 and CDR2: KGHDR, SFDVKD. The junction had 12 bases not matched to a gene; V was cut back by 4 bases and J by 7 bases. The CDR3 sequence is 18 residues long. The DNA of the CDR3 is TGTGCCACCAGTGACTTCCGGGACAGGGGGCACGACGGCGGGGAGCTGTTTTTT. Its translation is CATSDFRDRGHDGGELFF.

This clonotype occurred once. A much larger clonotype is one base distant, so this may be a read error. The chain uses TRBV28 and TRBJ1-5; D is unclear. V lost 9 bases, J lost 7 bases, and 19 bases lay in between. Germline V gene sequence: CDR1 MDHEN, CDR2 SYDVKM. This CDR3 has 14 residues. CDR3 in amino acids: CASNDVGKVQPQHF. In DNA form, the CDR3 reads TGTGCCAGTAATGATGTGGGCAAGGTCCAGCCCCAGCATTTT.

This rearrangement joins TRBV29-1 to TRBJ2-1; no firm D call. The CDR3 is made up of 14 amino acids. V dropped 7 bases and J dropped 10 bases, with 23 bases sitting between them. Germline V gene lookup returns CDR1 SQVTM and CDR2 ANQGSEA. The CDR3 coding sequence is TGCAGCGCAACCGGGCCAGCCCATTTTATAGAGCAGTTCTTC. This encodes CSATGPAHFIEQFF.

This clonotype was recorded a few times. The CDR3 spells CASRAVTTNNEQFF. The CDR3 DNA sequence: TGTGCCAGCAGGGCCGTTACTACCAACAATGAGCAGTTCTTC. The rearrangement links TRBV28 to TRBJ2-1, with D unclear. Trimming removed 6 bases at V and 5 bases at J, with 14 bases between. The CDR3 is 14 residues long. Germline V CDR1 and CDR2: MDHEN, SYDVKM.

This clonotype was recorded at least ten times. The rearrangement joins TRBV28 to TRBJ2-7; D is possibly TRBD1 (6 bases). The CDR3 is made up of 16 amino acids. Trimming removed 6 bases from V and 2 bases from J, with 20 bases in between. In germline, CDR1 is MDHEN, CDR2 SYDVKM. Written as DNA, the CDR3 is TGTGCCAGCAGCATTCTACCCGGGACATTCCCCTACGAGCAGTACTTC. It is translated as CASSILPGTFPYEQYF.

Concerning this clonotype itself: A junction end diverges from the germline sequence, so it may reflect a read error. The chain uses TRBV28 and TRBJ2-1, with a tentative D call TRBD2 (6 bases). The CDR3 is 13 residues long. CDR1 is MDHEN, CDR2 SYDVKM, per germline. CDR3 nucleotides: TGTGCCAGCAGTCCTTTTAGCGGCGGTGAGAAGTTCTTC. This gives the protein CASSPFSGGEKFF.

About this clonotype itself: Possible read error: a much larger clone is one base away. The chain is built from TRBV27 and TRBJ2-1; D remains ambiguous. The CDR3 is 16 amino acids. CDR1 is MNHEY, CDR2 SMNVEV, per germline (reference sequence). CDR3 residues: CASSLVSWSSYNERFF. The CDR3 region has the DNA TGTGCCAGCAGTTTAGTCTCGTGGAGCTCCTACAATGAGCGGTTCTTC.

The V and J genes are TRBV5-4 and TRBJ2-5; D unresolved. Germline loops: CDR1 SGHNT, CDR2 YYREEE (reference sequence). V was pared by 3 bases and J by 6 bases, with 18 bases between. CDR3 length equals 15 residues. The CDR3 DNA follows: TGTGCCAGCAGCTATCGTGACTCCCCGGTCCAGACCCAGTACTTC. Amino acid sequence: CASSYRDSPVQTQYF.